The clone carrying this TCR beta chain has a handful of counts. One end of the junction varies from germline; a read error may be responsible. Semi-nested PCR with Nested Universal Primer A followed constant-region reverse priming of full-length variable regions. MiXCR was run by TCRdb on the 5' RACE reads, yielding one entry per CDR3 protein. The sample shows tens of thousands of distinct CDR3 sequences, around 28% of them seen only once. The CDR3 is made up of 13 amino acids. Germline assignment: CDR1 KGHSH and CDR2 LQKENI. V usage is TRBV18 and J usage is TRBJ2-1; TRBD1 matches at 7 bases. The TCR was taken from a female donor with breast cancer. The sample consisted of tumor-infiltrating memory CD4+ T cells sorted from the breast tumor. Indicated subset: memory CD4+ T cells, CD4+CD45RO+CD25-. CDR3 sequence (DNA): TGTGCCAGCTCACCATTGGCGACAGGGCGGATACTTTTC. Translating it yields CASSPLATGRILF.